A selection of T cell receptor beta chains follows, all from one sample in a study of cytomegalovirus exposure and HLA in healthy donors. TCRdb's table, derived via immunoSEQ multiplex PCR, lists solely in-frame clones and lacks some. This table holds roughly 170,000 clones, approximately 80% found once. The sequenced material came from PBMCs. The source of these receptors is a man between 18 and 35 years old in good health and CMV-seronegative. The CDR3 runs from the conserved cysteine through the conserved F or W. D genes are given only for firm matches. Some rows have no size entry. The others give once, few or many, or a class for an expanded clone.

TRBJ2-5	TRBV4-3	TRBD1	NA	TGCGCCAGCAGCCAAGATGCGACAGGGCGGTTCCAAGAGACCCAGTACTTC	CASSQDATGRFQETQYF
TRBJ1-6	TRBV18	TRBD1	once	TGTGCCAGCCAGAGGGGGACAGGGGGCTTGAATTCACCCCTCCACTTT	CASQRGTGGLNSPLHF
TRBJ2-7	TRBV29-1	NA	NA	TGCAGCGTTGCTTCAGGTCAGGTCGAGCAGTACTTC	CSVASGQVEQYF
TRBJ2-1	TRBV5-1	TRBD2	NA	TGCGCCAGCAGCAACGGACTAGCGGGGGGCATCCAGTTCTTC	CASSNGLAGGIQFF
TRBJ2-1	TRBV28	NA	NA	TGTGCCAGCAGTTCCGCCCGCTTCGCGGGACAGTTCTTC	CASSSARFAGQFF
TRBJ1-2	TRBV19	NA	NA	TGTGCCAGTAGGGGGCGGATCTATGGCTACACCTTC	CASRGRIYGYTF
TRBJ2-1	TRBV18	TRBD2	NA	TGTGCCAGCTCATCCCGGGGGACTAGCGGATACAATGAGCAGTTCTTC	CASSSRGTSGYNEQFF
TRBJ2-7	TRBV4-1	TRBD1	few	TGCGCCAGCAGACAGGGGACCGGTCACGAGCAGTACTTC	CASRQGTGHEQYF
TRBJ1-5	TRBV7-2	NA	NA	TGTGCCAGCAGCTTATCTCGCAATCAGCCCCAGCATTTT	CASSLSRNQPQHF
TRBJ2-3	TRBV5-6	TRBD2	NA	TGTGCCAGCAGCTCTCGCCTAGCGGGAGTATTTGGAACAGATACGCAGTATTTT	CASSSRLAGVFGTDTQYF
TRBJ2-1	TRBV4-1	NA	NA	TGCGCCAGCAGCCTCATCTCCCGGGGTCTTCCCTACAATGAGCAGTTCTTC	CASSLISRGLPYNEQFF
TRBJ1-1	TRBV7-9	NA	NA	TGTGCCAGCAGCTTAGCTCAGCGACCCACTGAAGCTTTCTTT	CASSLAQRPTEAFF
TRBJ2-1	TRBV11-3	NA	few	TGTGCCAGCAGCTCGTGGGAGGGGGTCTACAATGAGCAGTTCTTC	CASSSWEGVYNEQFF
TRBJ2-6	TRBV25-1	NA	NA	TGTGCCAGCAGTGAATATCAACAGGGAATGACTGGGGCCAACGTCCTGACTTTC	CASSEYQQGMTGANVLTF
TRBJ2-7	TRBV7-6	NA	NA	TGTGCCAGCAGCTTAGTTTCGTCAGATATCCCTTACGAGCAGTACTTC	CASSLVSSDIPYEQYF
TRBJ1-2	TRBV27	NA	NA	TGTGCCAGCAGTATAGACAGGATCTCTGGCTACACCTTC	CASSIDRISGYTF
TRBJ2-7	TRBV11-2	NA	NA	TGTGCCAGCAGCTTAGATAGAAGCGGGTACTCCTACGAGCAGTACTTC	CASSLDRSGYSYEQYF
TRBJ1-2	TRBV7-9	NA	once	TGTGCCAGCAGTTTTGGACAGAACTATGGCTACACCTTC	CASSFGQNYGYTF
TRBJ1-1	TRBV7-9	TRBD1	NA	TGTGCCAGCAGCTTAGTCATAGGTGAGGGGGCAGCTGAAGCTTTCTTT	CASSLVIGEGAAEAFF
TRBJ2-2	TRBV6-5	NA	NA	TGTGCCACCCTAACAGGGTCGGGGGAGCTGTTTTTT	CATLTGSGELFF
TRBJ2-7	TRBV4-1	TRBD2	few	TGCGCCAGCAGCCCTTCGGGGGGAGTCAGCTCCTACGAGCAGTACTTC	CASSPSGGVSSYEQYF
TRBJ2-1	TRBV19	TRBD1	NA	TGTGCCAGTAGGGGGACAGCCGCCTACAATGAGCAGTTCTTC	CASRGTAAYNEQFF
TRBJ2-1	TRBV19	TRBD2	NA	TGTGCCACGAAGGGGCTAGCGGGAGGTCGCCCCTACAATGAGCAGTTCTTC	CATKGLAGGRPYNEQFF
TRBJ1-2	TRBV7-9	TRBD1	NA	TGTGCCAGCAGCGCCCTCCTAGGACAGGGGGCACGGGGCTACACCTTC	CASSALLGQGARGYTF
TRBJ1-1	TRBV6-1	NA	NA	TGTGCCAGCAGTGAATCGCGATCATCGGACACTGAAGCTTTCTTT	CASSESRSSDTEAFF
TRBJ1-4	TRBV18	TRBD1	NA	TGTGCCAGCTCATCCTCCGGGACAGGGGATGAAAAACTGTTTTTT	CASSSSGTGDEKLFF
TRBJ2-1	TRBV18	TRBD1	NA	TGTGCCAGCTCACCAATTTTTTTTCACGGGACAGGGGTGTATAATGAGCAGTTCTTC	CASSPIFFHGTGVYNEQFF
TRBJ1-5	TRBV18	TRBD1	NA	TGTGCCAGCTCGTCCAACGGACAGGGTATGGGCAATCAGCCCCAGCATTTT	CASSSNGQGMGNQPQHF
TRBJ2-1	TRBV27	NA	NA	TGTGCCAGCAGACACCAGGGGAGCTCCTACAATGAGCAGTTCTTC	CASRHQGSSYNEQFF
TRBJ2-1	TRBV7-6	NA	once	TGTGCCAGCAGCTTATTCCTCTACAATGAGCAGTTCTTC	CASSLFLYNEQFF
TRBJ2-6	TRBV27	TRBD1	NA	TGTGCCAGCAGTTCCGGACAGGGGGCTTCTGGGGCCAACGTCCTGACTTTC	CASSSGQGASGANVLTF
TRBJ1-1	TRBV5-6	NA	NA	TGTGCCGGCAGCTTGGCTTTTGGGGGGGAAGCTTTCTTT	CAGSLAFGGEAFF
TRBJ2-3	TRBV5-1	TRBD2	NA	TGCGCCAGCAGCAACGACGGGGGGGACACAGATACGCAGTATTTT	CASSNDGGDTDTQYF
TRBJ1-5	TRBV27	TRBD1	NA	TGTGCCAGCAGTTGGGACAGAAATTCGGCCAGCAATCAGCCCCAGCATTTT	CASSWDRNSASNQPQHF
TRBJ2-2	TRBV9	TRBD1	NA	TGTGCCAGCAGCGTAAGGACAGGGGGGTCCGGGGAGCTGTTTTTT	CASSVRTGGSGELFF
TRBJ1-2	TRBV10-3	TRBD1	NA	TGTGCCATCAGTGGGCCGGGACAGGGGGCAGGTGGCTACACCTTC	CAISGPGQGAGGYTF
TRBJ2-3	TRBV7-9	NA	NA	TGTGCCAGCAGCACGCCAGGAAAACCTAGCACAGATACGCAGTATTTT	CASSTPGKPSTDTQYF